This paragraph covers one T cell receptor beta chain sequence. Its antigen is not identified. This sample is part of a study of OX40 agonist ivuxolimab in advanced cancers. Study-level background: Ivuxolimab is a fully human IgG2 antibody that activates OX40 (CD134). Patient treatment consisted of intravenous ivuxolimab administration every 2 weeks at 0.01 to 10 mg/kg.

Study observations and caveats: Researchers did not establish what antigens the expanded peripheral T cells target. Part of the nonresponder group also had normalized T-cell clonal expansion that was low.

Measured with immunoSEQ multiplex PCR; TCRdb has only the in-frame clones, and not every one. This sample has over 30,000 clones; roughly 80% occur once, and the top ten carry roughly 2.7%. Germline CDR1 reads MDHEN; CDR2 reads SYDVKM. Unmatched junction bases numbered 10, after V lost 2 bases and J lost 7 bases. The CDR3 spans 15 residues. The TCR originated in an adult with an advanced solid tumor such as melanoma, head and neck, liver or kidney cancer. The specimen comprised CD4+ or CD8+ T cells sorted from blood, sampled in a trial of the OX40 agonist ivuxolimab. This chain connects TRBV28 to TRBJ2-7; TRBD1 agrees at 8 bases. The CDR3 spells CASSLGGTGLGEQYF. Written as DNA, the CDR3 is TGTGCCAGCAGTTTAGGCGGGACAGGCCTTGGGGAGCAGTACTTC.